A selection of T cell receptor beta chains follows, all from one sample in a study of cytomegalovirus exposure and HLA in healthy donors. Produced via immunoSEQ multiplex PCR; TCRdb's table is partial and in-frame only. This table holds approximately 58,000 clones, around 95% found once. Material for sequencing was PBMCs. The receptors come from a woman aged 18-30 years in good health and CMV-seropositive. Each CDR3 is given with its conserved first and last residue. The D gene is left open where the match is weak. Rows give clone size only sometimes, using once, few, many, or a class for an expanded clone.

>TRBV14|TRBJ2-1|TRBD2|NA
CASSQGTSGGALRNEQFF
TGTGCCAGCAGCCAAGGGACTAGCGGGGGGGCCCTGCGCAATGAGCAGTTCTTC
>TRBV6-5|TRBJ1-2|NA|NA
CASSYSRDISPVGYTF
TGTGCCAGCAGTTACTCCAGGGACATTTCCCCTGTAGGCTACACCTTC
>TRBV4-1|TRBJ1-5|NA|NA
CASSLRQNQPQHF
TGCGCCAGCAGCCTTCGACAGAATCAGCCCCAGCATTTT
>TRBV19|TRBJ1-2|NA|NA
CASSIPERLNYGYTF
TGTGCCAGTAGTATTCCGGAGCGGCTTAACTATGGCTACACCTTC
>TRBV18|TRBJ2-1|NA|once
CASSPGTAGAYNEQFF
TGTGCCAGCTCACCGGGGACAGCGGGGGCCTACAATGAGCAGTTCTTC
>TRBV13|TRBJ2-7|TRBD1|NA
CASSPRDRDRYEQYF
TGTGCCAGCAGCCCAAGGGACAGGGATCGTTACGAGCAGTACTTC
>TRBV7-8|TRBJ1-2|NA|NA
CASSPRGTLGDGYTF
TGTGCCAGCAGCCCACGGGGAACGTTGGGCGACGGCTACACCTTC
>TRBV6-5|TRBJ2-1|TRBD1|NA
CASRPDRGYYQQFF
TGTGCCAGCAGACCGGACAGGGGGTACTATCAGCAGTTCTTC
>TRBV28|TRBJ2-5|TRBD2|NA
CASSLGGGAGVGTQYF
TGTGCCAGCAGTCTAGGCGGGGGTGCGGGAGTCGGGACCCAGTACTTC
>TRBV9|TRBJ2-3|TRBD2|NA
CASSVTGLEGTDTQYF
TGTGCCAGCAGCGTAACGGGACTAGAAGGCACAGATACGCAGTATTTT
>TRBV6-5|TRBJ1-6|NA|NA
CASCRQRNSPLHF
TGTGCCAGCTGCCGACAGCGCAATTCACCCCTCCACTTT
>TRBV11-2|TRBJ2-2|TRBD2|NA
CASTKPGGSDTGELFF
TGTGCCAGCACCAAACCGGGGGGGTCGGACACCGGGGAGCTGTTTTTT
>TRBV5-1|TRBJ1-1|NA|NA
CASSWLENTEAFF
TGCGCCAGCAGCTGGCTAGAGAACACTGAAGCTTTCTTT
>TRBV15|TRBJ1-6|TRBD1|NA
CATSNRDRNNSPLHF
TGTGCCACCAGCAACCGGGACAGGAATAATTCACCCCTCCACTTT
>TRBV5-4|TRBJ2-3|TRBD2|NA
CASSPQAGVIDTQYF
TGTGCCAGCAGCCCTCAAGCGGGGGTTATAGATACGCAGTATTTT
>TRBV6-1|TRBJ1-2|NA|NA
CASSEGGGGYGYTF
TGTGCCAGCAGTGAAGGGGGGGGCGGCTATGGCTACACCTTC
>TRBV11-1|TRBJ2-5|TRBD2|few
CASSLEAGVQYF
TGTGCCAGCAGCTTAGAAGCGGGGGTTCAGTACTTC
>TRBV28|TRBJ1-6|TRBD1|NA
CASTRTGGFSPLHF
TGTGCCAGCACGCGGACAGGAGGTTTTTCACCCCTCCACTTT
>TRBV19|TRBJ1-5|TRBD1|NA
CASSTQGTGKIPQHF
TGTGCCAGTAGTACACAAGGGACAGGAAAAATTCCCCAGCATTTT
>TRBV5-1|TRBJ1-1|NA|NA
CASSLRTREEAFF
TGCGCCAGCAGCTTGCGGACTCGGGAAGAAGCTTTCTTT
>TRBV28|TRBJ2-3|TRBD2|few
CASSFGLAGGFADTQYF
TGTGCCAGCAGTTTCGGGTTGGCGGGAGGATTCGCAGATACGCAGTATTTT
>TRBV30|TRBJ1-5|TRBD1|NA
CAWTEGASNQPQHF
TGTGCCTGGACCGAGGGGGCTTCCAATCAGCCCCAGCATTTT
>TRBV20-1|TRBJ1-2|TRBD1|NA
CSAGDRVGYTF
TGCAGTGCTGGAGACAGGGTCGGCTACACCTTC
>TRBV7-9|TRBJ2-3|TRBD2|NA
CASSRVTGGPSSTDTQYF
TGTGCCAGCAGCCGGGTCACGGGAGGCCCCTCTAGCACAGATACGCAGTATTTT
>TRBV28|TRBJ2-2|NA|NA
CASGRLDTGELFF
TGTGCCAGCGGACGACTAGACACCGGGGAGCTGTTTTTT
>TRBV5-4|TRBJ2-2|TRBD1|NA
CASSANRGRDTGELFF
TGTGCCAGCAGCGCCAACAGGGGGCGCGACACCGGGGAGCTGTTTTTT